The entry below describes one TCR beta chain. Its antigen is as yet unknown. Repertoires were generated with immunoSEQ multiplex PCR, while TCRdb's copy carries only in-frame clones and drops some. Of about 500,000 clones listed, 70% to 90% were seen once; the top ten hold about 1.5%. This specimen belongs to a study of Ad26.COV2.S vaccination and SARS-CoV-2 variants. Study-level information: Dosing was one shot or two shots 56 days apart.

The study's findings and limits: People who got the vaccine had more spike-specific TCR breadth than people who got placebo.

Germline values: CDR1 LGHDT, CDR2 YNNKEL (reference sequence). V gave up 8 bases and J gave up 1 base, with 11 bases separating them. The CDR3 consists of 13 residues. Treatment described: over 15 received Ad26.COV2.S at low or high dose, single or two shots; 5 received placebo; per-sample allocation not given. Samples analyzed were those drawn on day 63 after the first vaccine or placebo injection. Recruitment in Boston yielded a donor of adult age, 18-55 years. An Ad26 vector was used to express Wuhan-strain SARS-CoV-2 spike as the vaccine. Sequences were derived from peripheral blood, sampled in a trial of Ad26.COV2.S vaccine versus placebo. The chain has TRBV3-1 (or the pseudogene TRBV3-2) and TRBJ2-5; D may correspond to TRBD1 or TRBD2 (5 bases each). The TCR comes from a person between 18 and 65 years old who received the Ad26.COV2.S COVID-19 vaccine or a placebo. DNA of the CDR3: TGTGCCAGCGGGGGTCAGACCCAAGAGACCCAGTACTTC. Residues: CASGGQTQETQYF.